A selection of T cell receptor beta chains follows, all from one sample in a study of identical twins. A single record per CDR3 protein comes from TCRdb applying MiXCR to the 5' RACE reads. The table shows about 1.7 million distinct CDR3 sequences, with 25% to 35% occurring only once. The specimen was cord blood. The source is a newborn girl in good health. CDR3s include the opening cysteine and the closing phenylalanine or tryptophan. The D gene is left open where the match is weak. Only some rows state a clone size, as once, few, many or a class for expanded clones.

>TRBD2|NA|TRBJ2-1|TRBV27
TGTGCCAGCAGACCCCGACTAGCGCCGTACAATGAGCAGTTCTTC
CASRPRLAPYNEQFF
>NA|few|TRBJ1-1|TRBV20-1
TGCAGTGCTAGCGAAGGGGGATCGAAGAACACTGAAGCTTTCTTT
CSASEGGSKNTEAFF
>NA|NA|TRBJ2-1|TRBV5-1
TGCGCCAGCAGCGTGGCGGTAGACATCTCCTACAATGAGCAGTTCTTC
CASSVAVDISYNEQFF
>TRBD1|few|TRBJ2-7|TRBV28
TGTGCCAGCAGCCCCCCGGGACAGGAATCCTACGAGCAGTACTTC
CASSPPGQESYEQYF
>NA|few|TRBJ2-7|TRBV20-1
TGCAGTGCTAGAGATCGTGGGGAAGACTACGAGCAGTACTTC
CSARDRGEDYEQYF
>TRBD1|few|TRBJ1-5|TRBV18
TGTGCCAGCTCACCCGGGACAGGGGCCGCCAAAGGGCCCCAGCATTTT
CASSPGTGAAKGPQHF
>TRBD1|few|TRBJ2-2|TRBV29-1
TGCAGCGTTGTGTCAGGGGGCAACACCGGGGAGCTGTTTTTT
CSVVSGGNTGELFF
>NA|NA|TRBJ2-5|TRBV4-1
TGCGCCAGCAGCCAAGTACGTTCCCGTACTCTTTACAATGAGCAGTACTTC
CASSQVRSRTLYNEQYF
>NA|NA|TRBJ2-5|TRBV29-1
TGCAGCGTTGAAGATCCGAGGGGAGAGACCCAGTACTTC
CSVEDPRGETQYF
>NA|NA|TRBJ1-5|TRBV6-1
TGTGCCAGTAGTCGGGCAGGGAGGGTCAATCAGCCCCAGCATTTT
CASSRAGRVNQPQHF
>TRBD1|NA|TRBJ1-3|TRBV4-2
TGTGCCAGCAGCCAAGTAAATCGCCAGGGGGCGGGAAACACCATATATTTT
CASSQVNRQGAGNTIYF
>NA|NA|TRBJ2-3|TRBV24-1
TGTGCCACCGGACCAGTCGGCACAGATACGCAGTATTTT
CATGPVGTDTQYF
>TRBD2|NA|TRBJ2-7|TRBV20-1
TGCAGTGCTACTAGCGGGAGAACCCCCTACGAGCAGTACTTC
CSATSGRTPYEQYF
>TRBD2|NA|TRBJ2-1|TRBV11-1
TGTGCCAGCAGCCGCGGGGGGCCATTTAATGAGCAGTTCTTC
CASSRGGPFNEQFF
>NA|NA|TRBJ2-4|TRBV6-1
TGTGCCAGCAGTGCCCAAATCGTCCTAGCCAAAAACATTCAGTACTTC
CASSAQIVLAKNIQYF
>NA|NA|TRBJ1-1|TRBV12-5
TGTGCTAGTGGTTTCGCCTTGAACACTGAAGCTTTCTTT
CASGFALNTEAFF
>NA|NA|TRBJ1-1|TRBV11-2
TGTGCCAGCATCCTAAGGCCGGCAGGCGTAGCTTTCTTT
CASILRPAGVAFF
>NA|NA|TRBJ2-2|TRBV5-1
TGCGCCAGCAGCTTGGAAACAGGATGGAGCACCGGGGAGCTGTTTTTT
CASSLETGWSTGELFF